A selection of T cell receptor beta chains follows, all from one sample in a study of CD8+ T cells in alopecia areata. Here immunoSEQ multiplex PCR was the method, and the copy in TCRdb shows in-frame clones only, minus some. The sample contains about 210,000 clones, approximately 57% of which appear only once. The specimen comprised CD4+ T cells sorted from blood, sampled at week 4, from a patient treated with tofacitinib. These receptors came from a human donor with alopecia areata. The CDR3 runs from the conserved cysteine through the conserved F or W. D genes are given only for firm matches. Clone size is not always given. Where it is, it says once, few, many or a class for expanded clones.

clone_size: once
j_call: TRBJ1-1
d_call: NA
v_call: TRBV27
cdr3_aa: CASSSIGTEAFF
cdr3_nt: TGTGCCAGCAGTTCGATAGGGACTGAAGCTTTCTTT

clone_size: few
j_call: TRBJ2-7
d_call: TRBD2
v_call: TRBV18
cdr3_aa: CASSREGYEQYF
cdr3_nt: TGTGCCAGCTCACGGGAGGGCTACGAGCAGTACTTC

clone_size: NA
j_call: TRBJ1-1
d_call: NA
v_call: TRBV29-1
cdr3_aa: CSARGGGTNTEAFF
cdr3_nt: TGCAGCGCCCGTGGGGGGGGCACGAACACTGAAGCTTTCTTT

clone_size: NA
j_call: TRBJ1-2
d_call: NA
v_call: TRBV29-1
cdr3_aa: CSVESAYGYTF
cdr3_nt: TGCAGCGTTGAATCAGCGTATGGCTACACCTTC

clone_size: NA
j_call: TRBJ1-1
d_call: NA
v_call: TRBV25-1
cdr3_aa: CASSDPNTEAFF
cdr3_nt: TGTGCCAGCAGTGACCCGAACACTGAAGCTTTCTTT

clone_size: NA
j_call: TRBJ2-1
d_call: TRBD2
v_call: TRBV4-1
cdr3_aa: CAAGLVVHNEQFF
cdr3_nt: TGCGCCGCGGGACTAGTGGTTCACAATGAGCAGTTCTTC

clone_size: NA
j_call: TRBJ2-3
d_call: NA
v_call: TRBV5-4
cdr3_aa: CASSRSAASTDTQYF
cdr3_nt: TGTGCCAGCAGCCGTAGCGCGGCTAGCACAGATACGCAGTATTTT

clone_size: NA
j_call: TRBJ1-6
d_call: TRBD1
v_call: TRBV6-1
cdr3_aa: CASRMGQGGSPLHF
cdr3_nt: TGTGCCAGCCGTATGGGACAGGGAGGTTCACCCCTCCACTTT

clone_size: NA
j_call: TRBJ2-3
d_call: NA
v_call: TRBV29-1
cdr3_aa: CSFSGSTDTQYF
cdr3_nt: TGCAGCTTCTCTGGTAGCACAGATACGCAGTATTTT

clone_size: NA
j_call: TRBJ1-2
d_call: TRBD1
v_call: TRBV6-1
cdr3_aa: CASSPDRGHGYTF
cdr3_nt: TGTGCCAGCAGCCCGGACAGGGGGCATGGCTACACCTTC

clone_size: NA
j_call: TRBJ2-4
d_call: NA
v_call: TRBV13
cdr3_aa: CASSLGEAANIQYF
cdr3_nt: TGTGCCAGCAGCTTAGGGGAGGCAGCAAACATTCAGTACTTC

clone_size: few
j_call: TRBJ1-1
d_call: TRBD1
v_call: TRBV7-2
cdr3_aa: CASSPHARGNTEAFF
cdr3_nt: TGTGCCAGCAGCCCACATGCCAGGGGGAATACTGAAGCTTTCTTT

clone_size: NA
j_call: TRBJ1-1
d_call: NA
v_call: TRBV29-1
cdr3_aa: CSVEVYFEVEGRAFF
cdr3_nt: TGCAGCGTTGAAGTATATTTTGAAGTCGAGGGAAGAGCTTTCTTT

clone_size: NA
j_call: TRBJ2-3
d_call: NA
v_call: TRBV5-1
cdr3_aa: CASSLTVTATDTQYF
cdr3_nt: TGCGCCAGCAGCTTGACGGTGACGGCCACAGATACGCAGTATTTT

clone_size: NA
j_call: TRBJ1-4
d_call: TRBD1
v_call: TRBV30
cdr3_aa: CAWSPSRGEKLFF
cdr3_nt: TGTGCCTGGAGTCCAAGCAGGGGGGAAAAACTGTTTTTT

clone_size: NA
j_call: TRBJ1-5
d_call: NA
v_call: TRBV19
cdr3_aa: CASSMGRRNQPQHF
cdr3_nt: TGTGCCAGTAGTATGGGAAGGCGCAATCAGCCCCAGCATTTT

clone_size: NA
j_call: TRBJ2-3
d_call: TRBD2
v_call: TRBV9
cdr3_aa: CASSVASGGLADTQYF
cdr3_nt: TGTGCCAGCAGCGTAGCGTCGGGGGGGCTTGCAGATACGCAGTATTTT

clone_size: NA
j_call: TRBJ1-2
d_call: TRBD1
v_call: TRBV2
cdr3_aa: CASRRQGFSYGYTF
cdr3_nt: TGTGCCAGCAGAAGACAGGGGTTCAGCTATGGCTACACCTTC

clone_size: NA
j_call: TRBJ2-7
d_call: NA
v_call: TRBV11-2
cdr3_aa: CASSPLRTYEQYF
cdr3_nt: TGTGCCAGCAGCCCACTTAGGACCTACGAGCAGTACTTC

clone_size: many
j_call: TRBJ2-7
d_call: NA
v_call: TRBV18
cdr3_aa: CASSTSRGEQYF
cdr3_nt: TGTGCCAGCTCAACGAGCAGGGGCGAGCAGTACTTC

clone_size: NA
j_call: TRBJ2-3
d_call: TRBD2
v_call: TRBV29-1
cdr3_aa: CSVATGTSAKDTQYF
cdr3_nt: TGCAGCGTAGCCACCGGGACTAGCGCTAAAGATACGCAGTATTTT

clone_size: NA
j_call: TRBJ2-5
d_call: TRBD1
v_call: TRBV27
cdr3_aa: CASSPRDREAQYF
cdr3_nt: TGTGCCAGCAGTCCCAGGGACAGGGAGGCCCAGTACTTC

clone_size: many
j_call: TRBJ2-1
d_call: NA
v_call: TRBV6-6
cdr3_aa: CASSRPYNEQFF
cdr3_nt: TGTGCCAGCAGTCGACCCTACAATGAGCAGTTCTTC

clone_size: once
j_call: TRBJ1-6
d_call: NA
v_call: TRBV30
cdr3_aa: CAWSVRAGTSPLHF
cdr3_nt: TGTGCCTGGAGTGTACGGGCAGGAACCTCACCCCTCCACTTT

clone_size: few
j_call: TRBJ2-6
d_call: TRBD1
v_call: TRBV19
cdr3_aa: CASSIDGWDRGAGANVLTF
cdr3_nt: TGTGCCAGTAGTATAGATGGGTGGGACAGGGGGGCCGGGGCCAACGTCCTGACTTTC

clone_size: NA
j_call: TRBJ2-1
d_call: NA
v_call: TRBV5-1
cdr3_aa: CASSPGPDGTYNEQFF
cdr3_nt: TGCGCCAGCAGCCCGGGGCCCGATGGAACCTACAATGAGCAGTTCTTC

clone_size: NA
j_call: TRBJ2-1
d_call: TRBD2
v_call: TRBV7-9
cdr3_aa: CASSFIAGGYNEQFF
cdr3_nt: TGTGCCAGCAGCTTTATAGCGGGGGGGTACAATGAGCAGTTCTTC

clone_size: NA
j_call: TRBJ2-4
d_call: NA
v_call: TRBV7-8
cdr3_aa: CASSLVSGVAQNIQYF
cdr3_nt: TGTGCCAGCAGCCTAGTCTCCGGGGTGGCCCAAAACATTCAGTACTTC

clone_size: NA
j_call: TRBJ1-2
d_call: TRBD1
v_call: TRBV2
cdr3_aa: CASRKQGAGGYTF
cdr3_nt: TGTGCCAGCAGGAAACAGGGGGCTGGTGGCTACACCTTC

clone_size: NA
j_call: TRBJ1-5
d_call: NA
v_call: TRBV7-2
cdr3_aa: CASSLGQASNQPQHF
cdr3_nt: TGTGCCAGCAGCTTAGGACAGGCTAGCAATCAGCCCCAGCATTTT

clone_size: NA
j_call: TRBJ2-5
d_call: NA
v_call: TRBV30
cdr3_aa: CAWELGETQYF
cdr3_nt: TGTGCCTGGGAGCTAGGGGAGACCCAGTACTTC

clone_size: NA
j_call: TRBJ1-2
d_call: NA
v_call: TRBV30
cdr3_aa: CAWSVQIGLNTF
cdr3_nt: TGTGCCTGGAGTGTACAAATAGGGTTGAACACCTTC

clone_size: NA
j_call: TRBJ1-2
d_call: TRBD1
v_call: TRBV7-2
cdr3_aa: CASGDGQGSNYGYTF
cdr3_nt: TGTGCCAGCGGAGACGGACAGGGATCCAACTATGGCTACACCTTC

clone_size: NA
j_call: TRBJ2-4
d_call: NA
v_call: TRBV6-1
cdr3_aa: CASSVGIAKNIQYF
cdr3_nt: TGTGCCAGCAGTGTCGGAATAGCCAAAAACATTCAGTACTTC

clone_size: NA
j_call: TRBJ1-2
d_call: NA
v_call: TRBV29-1
cdr3_aa: CSVESKRRDYGYTF
cdr3_nt: TGCAGCGTTGAAAGTAAACGGCGGGACTATGGCTACACCTTC

clone_size: few
j_call: TRBJ1-4
d_call: NA
v_call: TRBV7-4
cdr3_aa: CASRLRGKGGLFF
cdr3_nt: TGTGCCAGCAGGCTAAGGGGTAAGGGGGGACTGTTTTTT

clone_size: NA
j_call: TRBJ2-7
d_call: TRBD2
v_call: TRBV30
cdr3_aa: CAWSGGGRQLF
cdr3_nt: TGTGCCTGGAGTGGCGGGGGGAGACAACTCTTC

clone_size: NA
j_call: TRBJ2-3
d_call: TRBD2
v_call: TRBV29-1
cdr3_aa: CSVEPRTGRTDNSTDTQYF
cdr3_nt: TGCAGCGTTGAACCTCGGACCGGGAGGACGGATAATTCCACAGATACGCAGTATTTT

clone_size: NA
j_call: TRBJ1-2
d_call: NA
v_call: TRBV5-6
cdr3_aa: CASSQLLTGRHYTF
cdr3_nt: TGTGCCAGCAGCCAACTACTCACGGGACGTCACTACACCTTC

clone_size: NA
j_call: TRBJ2-3
d_call: NA
v_call: TRBV20-1
cdr3_aa: CSARVLDTQYF
cdr3_nt: TGCAGTGCTAGAGTTTTGGATACGCAGTATTTT

clone_size: once
j_call: TRBJ2-3
d_call: NA
v_call: TRBV5-6
cdr3_aa: CASSRSAQGGDTQYF
cdr3_nt: TGTGCCAGCAGCCGGTCGGCGCAGGGTGGGGATACGCAGTATTTT

clone_size: NA
j_call: TRBJ1-6
d_call: NA
v_call: TRBV30
cdr3_aa: CAWSGSNSPLHF
cdr3_nt: TGTGCCTGGAGTGGTTCAAATTCACCCCTCCACTTT

clone_size: NA
j_call: TRBJ2-5
d_call: NA
v_call: TRBV2
cdr3_aa: CASTIAETQYF
cdr3_nt: TGTGCCAGCACTATAGCGGAGACCCAGTACTTC

clone_size: NA
j_call: TRBJ1-6
d_call: NA
v_call: TRBV5-6
cdr3_aa: CASSLLRGSGNSPLHF
cdr3_nt: TGTGCCAGCAGCTTGTTAAGGGGATCGGGGAATTCACCCCTCCACTTT

clone_size: once
j_call: TRBJ2-4
d_call: TRBD2
v_call: TRBV20-1
cdr3_aa: CSAGTSDIQYF
cdr3_nt: TGCAGTGCCGGGACTAGCGACATTCAGTACTTC

clone_size: NA
j_call: TRBJ2-1
d_call: NA
v_call: TRBV7-2
cdr3_aa: CASSTGLYRPNYNEQFF
cdr3_nt: TGTGCCAGCAGCACCGGGCTTTACAGGCCTAACTACAATGAGCAGTTCTTC

clone_size: NA
j_call: TRBJ2-5
d_call: TRBD2
v_call: TRBV7-2
cdr3_aa: CASSPGLAAQETQYF
cdr3_nt: TGTGCCAGCAGCCCGGGACTAGCGGCCCAAGAGACCCAGTACTTC

clone_size: NA
j_call: TRBJ1-1
d_call: NA
v_call: TRBV13
cdr3_aa: CASSLWGANTEAFF
cdr3_nt: TGTGCCAGCAGCTTATGGGGGGCGAACACTGAAGCTTTCTTT